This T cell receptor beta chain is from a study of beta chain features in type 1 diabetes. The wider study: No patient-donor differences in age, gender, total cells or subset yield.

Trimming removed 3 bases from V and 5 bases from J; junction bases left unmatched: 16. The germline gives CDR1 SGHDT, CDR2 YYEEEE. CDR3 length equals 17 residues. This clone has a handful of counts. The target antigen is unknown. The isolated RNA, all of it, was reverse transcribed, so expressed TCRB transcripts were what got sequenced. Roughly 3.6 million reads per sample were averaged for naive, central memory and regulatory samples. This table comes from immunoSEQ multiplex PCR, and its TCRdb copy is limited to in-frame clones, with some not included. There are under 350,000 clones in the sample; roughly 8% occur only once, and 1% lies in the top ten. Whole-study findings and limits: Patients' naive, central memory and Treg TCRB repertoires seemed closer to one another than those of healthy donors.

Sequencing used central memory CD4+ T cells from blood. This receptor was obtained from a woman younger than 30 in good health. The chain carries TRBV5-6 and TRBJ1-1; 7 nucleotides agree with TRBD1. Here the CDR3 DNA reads TGTGCCAGCAGCTCGCGTCTAAGGAACAGGGGCAATACTGAAGCTTTCTTT. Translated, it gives CASSSRLRNRGNTEAFF.